This T cell receptor (beta chain) was identified in a study of shared clonotypes between healthy human individuals. CD4+ cell separation produced CD45RA+ naive and CD45RA-negative memory subsets. Study findings and constraints: Clonotype sharing across several donors was observed for about 4.8% of naive CD4 clonotypes.

For this clone: Its antigen is unidentified.

Sorted subsets were amplified in replicate PCRs using around 220 ng DNA, 25,000 to 30,000 T cell genomes. The method was immunoSEQ multiplex PCR; TCRdb's version includes in-frame clones alone and lacks a portion of them. The top ten hold about 1.5% of the sample, which has approximately 980,000 clones, less than 85% seen once. This sequence originates from a man between 18 and 29 years old in good health. Sequenced sample: memory CD4+ T cells sorted from blood. Indicated subset: CD45RA-negative fraction.

CDR3 protein: CASSPRNGANGEQYF. The DNA for the CDR3 is TGTGCCAGCTCACCACGGAACGGGGCGAATGGCGAGCAGTACTTC. The rearrangement uses TRBV18 and TRBJ2-7; D possibly uses TRBD1 or TRBD2 (5 bases each). Germline values: CDR1 KGHSH, CDR2 LQKENI. Trimming took 1 base from V and 6 from J, leaving 16 bases between them. The CDR3 is 15 residues long. Together with reference TRBV18 and TRBJ2-7, the CDR3 gives the full variable domain: NAGVMQNPRHLVRRRGQEARLRCSPMKGHSHVYWYRQLPEEGLKFMVYLQKENIIDESGMPKERFSAEFPKEGPSILRIQQVVRGDSAAYFCASSPRNGANGEQYFGPGTRLTVT.